This is a list of T cell receptor beta chains from one sample in a study of T cell responses to AZD1222 COVID-19 vaccine. The table came from immunoSEQ multiplex PCR; TCRdb's copy has only in-frame clones and leaves some out. The sample holds about 160,000 clones, roughly 88% seen once. The sequenced sample was peripheral blood, obtained 28 days after the second AZD1222 dose. The receptor set was obtained from an adult who received the AZD1222 COVID-19 vaccine. Both conserved end residues are part of each CDR3. D genes are given only for firm matches. Clone sizes are given selectively: once, few, many, or a class where the clone is expanded.

v_call	clone_size	cdr3_length	j_call	d_call	cdr3_nt	cdr3_aa
TRBV7-8	NA	17	TRBJ1-5	NA	TGTGCCAGCAGCTTAGCGGAGGGAACACAGATCCCACGGCCCCAGCATTTT	CASSLAEGTQIPRPQHF
TRBV18	NA	13	TRBJ2-7	NA	TGTGCCAGCTCACTCCAGAAGGGGTCCGAGCAGTACTTC	CASSLQKGSEQYF
TRBV18	NA	15	TRBJ1-2	TRBD1	TGTGCCAGCTCACTTAAGACAGGGGCCAACTATGGCTACACCTTC	CASSLKTGANYGYTF
TRBV29-1	NA	14	TRBJ2-3	TRBD2	TGCAGCGTTGAACGGCGGGGGGGCACAGATACGCAGTATTTT	CSVERRGGTDTQYF
TRBV10-2	NA	14	TRBJ1-1	NA	TGCGCCAGCAGTGAGTGGGGGGGTGGGACTGAAGCTTTCTTT	CASSEWGGGTEAFF
TRBV12-3/TRBV12-4	NA	11	TRBJ2-1	TRBD2	TGTGCCAGCAGCTGGGGGGGACTTTTGTTCTTC	CASSWGGLLFF
TRBV11-2	NA	16	TRBJ2-4	NA	TGTGCCAGCAGCTTAGGGCCCCCGGGGAGGAGTGACATTCAGTACTTC	CASSLGPPGRSDIQYF
TRBV5-6	NA	18	TRBJ2-1	TRBD2	TGTGCCAGCAGCCCTCGGACTAGCGGGGGGGACAACTACAATGAGCAGTTCTTC	CASSPRTSGGDNYNEQFF
TRBV5-1	NA	14	TRBJ2-5	NA	TGCGCCAGCAGCTTGGGAGCCTCCCAAGAGACCCAGTACTTC	CASSLGASQETQYF
TRBV3-1/TRBV3-2	NA	14	TRBJ2-1	NA	TGTGCCAGCAGCCAATTAGCGCCTCTCAATGAGCAGTTCTTC	CASSQLAPLNEQFF
TRBV5-1	NA	16	TRBJ2-7	NA	TGCGCCAGCAGCCTGGGGGTCTCCCCATCCAACTACGAGCAGTACTTC	CASSLGVSPSNYEQYF
TRBV5-6	NA	15	TRBJ1-1	TRBD1	TGTGCCAGCAGCAATAGTGGGACAGGGCACACTGAAGCTTTCTTT	CASSNSGTGHTEAFF
TRBV20-1	NA	11	TRBJ1-1	NA	TGCAGTGTATCGGGGGACACTGAAGCTTTCTTT	CSVSGDTEAFF
TRBV29-1	NA	15	TRBJ2-7	NA	TGCAGCGTTGAGAGGCGTGGGGGGAACTCCTACGAGCAGTACTTC	CSVERRGGNSYEQYF
TRBV11-2	NA	15	TRBJ2-3	NA	TGTGCCAGCAGCTTTCTCTCGATGGATATAGATACGCAGTATTTT	CASSFLSMDIDTQYF
TRBV6-4	NA	13	TRBJ1-1	TRBD1	TGTGCCAGCAGGACCCCTGGGACAGGGGTTGCTTTCTTT	CASRTPGTGVAFF
TRBV18	NA	13	TRBJ1-6	TRBD1	TGTGCCAGCCTAGGACAGGGAGGTTCACCCCTCCACTTT	CASLGQGGSPLHF
TRBV2	few	14	TRBJ2-7	NA	TGTGCCAGCAGTGAAACGGGTGGGGATGGGGAGCAGTACTTC	CASSETGGDGEQYF
TRBV13	NA	13	TRBJ1-1	NA	TGTGCCAGCAGCTTAGGTGGGAGCACTGAAGCTTTCTTT	CASSLGGSTEAFF
TRBV5-8	once	12	TRBJ1-2	TRBD1	TGTGCCAGCAACAGGGGTGAATATGGCTACACCTTC	CASNRGEYGYTF
TRBV4-1	once	14	TRBJ2-3	NA	TGCGCCAGCAGCCCCAAGCAGGTCACAGATACGCAGTATTTT	CASSPKQVTDTQYF
TRBV4-1	NA	16	TRBJ2-6	NA	TGCGCCAGCAGCGTTAATCAAGCTTCTGGGGCCAACGTCCTGACTTTC	CASSVNQASGANVLTF
TRBV7-6	NA	12	TRBJ2-7	TRBD2	TGTGCCAGCAGCTTAGGGGGGGGCGAGCAGTACTTC	CASSLGGGEQYF
TRBV6-1	NA	14	TRBJ1-1	NA	TGTGCCAGCAGTGAATTGGCGGTGAACACTGAAGCTTTCTTT	CASSELAVNTEAFF
TRBV7-9	NA	15	TRBJ2-7	NA	TGTGCCAGCAGCTCCGTCCCACAGGGTCGGGGCGTGGAGTACTTC	CASSSVPQGRGVEYF
TRBV29-1	NA	13	TRBJ1-5	TRBD1	TGCAGCGTTCAATCGACAGGGGGTCAGCCCCAGCATTTT	CSVQSTGGQPQHF
TRBV5-1	NA	13	TRBJ1-2	NA	TGCGCCAGCAGCTTGGCCGGGATCTATGGCTACACCTTC	CASSLAGIYGYTF
TRBV5-6	NA	12	TRBJ1-2	NA	TGTGCCAGCCTCAGGGAGGCCCATGGCTACACCTTC	CASLREAHGYTF
TRBV19	NA	13	TRBJ1-1	NA	TGTGCCAGTAGTGGGTCCGTGAACACTGAAGCTTTCTTT	CASSGSVNTEAFF
TRBV30	NA	13	TRBJ1-5	NA	TGTGCCTGGAGTCGGTCCCACAATCAGCCCCAGCATTTT	CAWSRSHNQPQHF
TRBV2	NA	14	TRBJ2-7	TRBD1	TGTGCCAGCCGACCGCTCGACAGGGACTACGAGCAGTACTTC	CASRPLDRDYEQYF
TRBV7-9	NA	12	TRBJ1-2	TRBD1	TGTGCCAGCAGCCGGACAGGGGACGGCTACACCTTC	CASSRTGDGYTF
TRBV5-4	NA	15	TRBJ1-6	NA	TGTGCCAGCAGCTCAGGACCGAGTTATAATTCACCCCTCCACTTT	CASSSGPSYNSPLHF
TRBV5-1	NA	13	TRBJ1-2	NA	TGCGCCAGCAGCCATGACAGAGCCTATGGCTACACCTTC	CASSHDRAYGYTF
TRBV25-1	NA	14	TRBJ1-2	NA	TGTGCCAGCAGTGAATACATGGGGGTCTCGGGCTACACCTTC	CASSEYMGVSGYTF
TRBV9	NA	16	TRBJ1-1	TRBD1	TGTGCCAGCAGCCCACTGGGACAGCTTGGAGACACTGAAGCTTTCTTT	CASSPLGQLGDTEAFF
TRBV18	NA	15	TRBJ1-3	NA	TGTGCCAGCTCACCACGTCGGGGGCTTCAGGACACCATATATTTT	CASSPRRGLQDTIYF
TRBV2	NA	12	TRBJ1-2	NA	TGTGCCAGCAGTATTGAGGGGCCTGGCTACACCTTC	CASSIEGPGYTF
TRBV19	NA	14	TRBJ1-5	NA	TGTGCCAGTAGTGTCCAAGGGGGTTGGCAGCCCCAGCATTTT	CASSVQGGWQPQHF
TRBV7-9	NA	16	TRBJ2-3	NA	TGTGCCAGCAGTGGCCCGGGGCTCGAAAAGGCAGATACGCAGTATTTT	CASSGPGLEKADTQYF
TRBV12-3/TRBV12-4	NA	11	TRBJ2-5	NA	TGTGCCAGCAGTTTGGGTGAGACCCAGTACTTC	CASSLGETQYF
TRBV30	NA	17	TRBJ1-1	NA	TGTGCCTGGAGTCTTTCCTTTGGTTTCAAGGGGGACACTGAAGCTTTCTTT	CAWSLSFGFKGDTEAFF
TRBV7-9	once	11	TRBJ1-2	NA	TGTGCCAGCAGCTTTAACTATGGCTACACCTTC	CASSFNYGYTF
TRBV19	NA	12	TRBJ1-2	NA	TGTGCCACCACCGGGTTGACATTTGGCTACACCTTC	CATTGLTFGYTF
TRBV6-6	NA	16	TRBJ1-3	TRBD1	TGTGCCAGCAGTCACCCGACAGGGGGCACCGGAAACACCATATATTTT	CASSHPTGGTGNTIYF
TRBV19	NA	17	TRBJ1-2	NA	TGTGCCAGTAGTATAGATCAATTGACGGGACGGATCTATGGCTACACCTTC	CASSIDQLTGRIYGYTF
TRBV2	few	14	TRBJ1-2	NA	TGTGCCAGCAGTGTATCGCCAACTCCCTATGGCTACACCTTC	CASSVSPTPYGYTF
TRBV5-1	NA	12	TRBJ2-7	NA	TGCGCCAGCAGCTTGGAAGGTATCGAGCAGTACTTC	CASSLEGIEQYF
TRBV5-4	NA	18	TRBJ2-6	NA	TGTGCCAGCAGCTTGGACAGGGCAAATGGTGATGGGGCCAACGTCCTGACTTTC	CASSLDRANGDGANVLTF
TRBV2	NA	15	TRBJ1-2	NA	TGTGCCAGCAGTGGACAGGCGCTAGTTAACTATGGCTACACCTTC	CASSGQALVNYGYTF
TRBV10-3	NA	15	TRBJ1-2	TRBD1	TGTGCCATCAGACTGGGACAGGGGGCTAACTATGGCTACACCTTC	CAIRLGQGANYGYTF
TRBV7-9	NA	12	TRBJ1-6	NA	TGTGCCAGCAGCTGGGGACGTTCACCCCTCCACTTT	CASSWGRSPLHF
TRBV30	NA	14	TRBJ1-2	TRBD1	TGTGCCGGGAACCCGGGACAGGGATCCTATGGCTACACCTTC	CAGNPGQGSYGYTF
TRBV21-1	NA	13	TRBJ1-1	NA	TGTGCCGAACCTCGGGGGGCGGCCACTGAAGCTTTCTTT	CAEPRGAATEAFF
TRBV27	NA	17	TRBJ2-5	NA	TGTGCCAGCAGTTTATTGAGGCAGGCTAGGAGTCAAGAGACCCAGTACTTC	CASSLLRQARSQETQYF
TRBV18	NA	14	TRBJ1-4	NA	TGTGCCAGCTCACCGACAGCCCTTAATGAAAAACTGTTTTTT	CASSPTALNEKLFF
TRBV23-1	NA	13	TRBJ1-1	NA	TGCGCCAGCGCGAAGGGGTGGGACACTGAAGCTTTCTTT	CASAKGWDTEAFF
TRBV9	NA	14	TRBJ1-1	NA	TGTGCCAGCAGCCGATCCGGGACGGGAAACCGGGCTTTCTTT	CASSRSGTGNRAFF
TRBV7-9	NA	14	TRBJ1-1	NA	TGTGCCAGCAGCTCTCGGACCGAGAACACTGAAGCTTTCTTT	CASSSRTENTEAFF